The TCR beta chain under discussion was sequenced for a study of T cell repertoires in cytomegalovirus infection. For this clonotype: The antigen remains unidentified.

TCRdb reprocessed the reads with MiXCR, giving one entry per CDR3 protein. The profile shows roughly 54,000 distinct CDR3 sequences, roughly 34% of them singletons. The V gene lost 5 bases and the J gene lost 2 bases, with 15 bases spanning the gap. CDR1 is MDHEN and CDR2 is SYDVKM in the germline V gene. The CDR3 covers 15 residues. The sequence came from a human donor in good health (CMV status not recorded). Some clones in this sample may be carry-over from other donors' samples. The chain combines TRBV28 with TRBJ1-2; tentatively, D is TRBD1 (6 bases). Sequenced input: PBMCs, sequenced either directly or after in vitro stimulation (not recorded which). The CDR3 region has the DNA TGTGCCAGCAGTACGGGAAAAGGGGGGAACTATGGCTACACCTTC. Its translation: CASSTGKGGNYGYTF.